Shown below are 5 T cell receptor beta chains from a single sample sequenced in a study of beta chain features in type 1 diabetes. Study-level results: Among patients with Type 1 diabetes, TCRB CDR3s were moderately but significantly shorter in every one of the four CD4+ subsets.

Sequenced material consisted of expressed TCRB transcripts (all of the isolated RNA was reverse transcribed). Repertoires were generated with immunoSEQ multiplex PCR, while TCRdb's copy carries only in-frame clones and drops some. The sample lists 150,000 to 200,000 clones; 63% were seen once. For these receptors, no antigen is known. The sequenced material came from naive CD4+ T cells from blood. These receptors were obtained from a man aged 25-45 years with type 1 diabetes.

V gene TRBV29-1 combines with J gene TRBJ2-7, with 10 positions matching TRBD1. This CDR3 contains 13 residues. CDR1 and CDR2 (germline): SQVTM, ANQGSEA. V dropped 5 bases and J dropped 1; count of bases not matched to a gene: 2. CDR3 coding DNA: TGCAGCGTTTGGACAGGGGGTTCCTACGAGCAGTACTTC. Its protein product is CSVWTGGSYEQYF.

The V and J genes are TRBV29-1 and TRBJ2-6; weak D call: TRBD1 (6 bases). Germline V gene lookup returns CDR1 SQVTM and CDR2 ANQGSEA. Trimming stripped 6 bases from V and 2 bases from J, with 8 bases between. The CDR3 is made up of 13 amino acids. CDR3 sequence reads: CSVGDTGANVLTF. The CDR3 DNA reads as TGCAGCGTCGGGGACACTGGGGCCAACGTCCTGACTTTC.

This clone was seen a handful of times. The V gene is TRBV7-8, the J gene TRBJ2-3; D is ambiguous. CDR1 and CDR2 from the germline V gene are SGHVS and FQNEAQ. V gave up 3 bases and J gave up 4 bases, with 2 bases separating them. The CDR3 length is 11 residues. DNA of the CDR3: TGTGCCAGCAGCTTTTCAGATACGCAGTATTTT. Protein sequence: CASSFSDTQYF. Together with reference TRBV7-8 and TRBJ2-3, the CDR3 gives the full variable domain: GAGVSQSPRYKVAKRGQDVALRCDPISGHVSLFWYQQALGQGPEFLTYFQNEAQLDKSGLPSDRFFAERPEGSVSTLKIQRTQQEDSAVYLCASSFSDTQYFGPGTRLTVL.

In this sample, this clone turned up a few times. CDR3 loop: CAISETGNEQYF. The CDR3 DNA is TGTGCCATCAGTGAGACAGGGAACGAGCAGTACTTC. This chain uses TRBV10-3 with TRBJ2-7, with D maybe TRBD1 (6 bases). Germline CDR1 is ENHRY and CDR2 is SYGVKD. Trimming shortened V by 2 bases and J by 5 bases, and 7 bases separated the two germline ends. The CDR3 is 12 residues long.

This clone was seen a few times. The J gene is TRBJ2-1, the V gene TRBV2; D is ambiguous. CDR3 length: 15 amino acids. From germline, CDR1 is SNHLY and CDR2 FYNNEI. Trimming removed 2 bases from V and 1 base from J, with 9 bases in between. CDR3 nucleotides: TGTGCCAGCAGTGAACTCCTCACTTCCTACAATGAGCAGTTCTTC. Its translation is CASSELLTSYNEQFF.